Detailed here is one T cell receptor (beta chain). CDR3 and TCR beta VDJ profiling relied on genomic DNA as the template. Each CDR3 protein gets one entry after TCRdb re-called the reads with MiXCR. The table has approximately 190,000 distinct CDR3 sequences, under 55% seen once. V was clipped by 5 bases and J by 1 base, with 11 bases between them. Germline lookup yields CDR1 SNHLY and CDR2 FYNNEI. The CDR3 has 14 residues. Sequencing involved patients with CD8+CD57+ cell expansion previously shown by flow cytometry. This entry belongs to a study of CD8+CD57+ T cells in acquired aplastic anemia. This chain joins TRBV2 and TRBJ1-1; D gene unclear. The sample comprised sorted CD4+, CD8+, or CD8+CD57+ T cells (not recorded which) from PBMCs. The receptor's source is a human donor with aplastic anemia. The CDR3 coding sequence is TGTGCCAGCAGTATAGCAGCCTGGAACACTGAAGCTTTCTTT. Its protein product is CASSIAAWNTEAFF. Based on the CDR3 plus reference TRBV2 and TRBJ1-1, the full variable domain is EPEVTQTPSHQVTQMGQEVILRCVPISNHLYFYWYRQILGQKVEFLVSFYNNEISEKSEIFDDQFSVERPDGSNFTLKIRSTKLEDSAMYFCASSIAAWNTEAFFGQGTRLTVV.